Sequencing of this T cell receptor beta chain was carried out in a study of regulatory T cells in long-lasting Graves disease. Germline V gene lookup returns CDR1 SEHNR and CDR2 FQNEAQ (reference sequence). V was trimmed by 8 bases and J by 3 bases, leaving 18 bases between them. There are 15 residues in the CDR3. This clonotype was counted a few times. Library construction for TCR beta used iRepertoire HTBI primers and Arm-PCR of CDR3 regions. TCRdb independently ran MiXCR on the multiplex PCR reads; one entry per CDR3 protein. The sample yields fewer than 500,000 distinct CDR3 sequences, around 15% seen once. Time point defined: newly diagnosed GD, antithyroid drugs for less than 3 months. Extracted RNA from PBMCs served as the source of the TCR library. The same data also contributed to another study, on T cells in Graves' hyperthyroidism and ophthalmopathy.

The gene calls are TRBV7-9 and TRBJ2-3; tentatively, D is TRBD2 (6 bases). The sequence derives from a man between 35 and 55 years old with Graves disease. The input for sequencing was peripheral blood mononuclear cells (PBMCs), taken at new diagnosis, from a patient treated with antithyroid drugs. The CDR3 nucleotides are TGTGCCAGCCTACTCCGGGAGCTGTCGACAGATACGCAGTATTTT. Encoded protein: CASLLRELSTDTQYF.